The 6 T cell receptor beta chains reported below all come from one sample, sequenced in a study of blood T cells in healthy people across ages. The use of a sample-barcoded 5' primer and a J-beta primer mix characterized a second PCR of roughly 7 to 11 cycles. TCRdb independently ran MiXCR on the 5' RACE reads; one entry per CDR3 protein. Here the sample spans about 800,000 distinct CDR3 sequences, 58% being singletons. The sequenced sample was blood. The receptors were gathered from a man aged 25-40 years in good health.

The chain recombines TRBV7-2 with TRBJ1-5; D might be TRBD1 (5 bases). In germline, CDR1 is SGHTA, CDR2 FQGNSA. The CDR3 is 17 residues long. V shed 1 base and J shed 1 base, with 14 bases lying between them. The CDR3 DNA sequence: TGTGCCAGCAGCTTAGTCGGGGCCCCTTGGAGCAATCAGCCCCAGCATTTT. Translation gives CASSLVGAPWSNQPQHF.

In DNA, the CDR3 is TGTGCCAGCAGCCAAGTTGGGCAGGGGAACACTGAAGCTTTCTTT. This sequence encodes CASSQVGQGNTEAFF. This sequence joins TRBV4-2 and TRBJ1-1, with D possibly TRBD1 on 5 matching bases. V lost 1 base and J lost 1, with 10 bases in between. This CDR3 region has 15 residues. Germline V gene data show CDR1 as LGHNA and CDR2 as YNFKEQ.

The sample holds one count of this clonotype. CDR3 in amino acids: CASSEELVHNEQFF. The CDR3 region has the DNA TGTGCCAGCAGTGAAGAGCTAGTCCACAATGAGCAGTTCTTC. The V call is TRBV6-1, the J call TRBJ2-1; D call uncertain. V was trimmed by 1 base and J by 5 bases, leaving 9 bases between them. The CDR3 has 14 residues. Germline V gene lookup returns CDR1 MNHNS and CDR2 SASEGT.

The rearrangement links TRBV6-6 to TRBJ2-6, with D possibly matching TRBD1 (6 bases). V lost 7 bases, J lost 2 bases, and 12 bases lay in between. The germline V gene encodes CDR1 MNHNY and CDR2 SVGAGI (reference sequence). The CDR3 loop spans 15 amino acids. CDR3 coding DNA: TGTGCCAGCAAGACCGACAGGACTGGGGCCAACGTCCTGACTTTC. Translated: CASKTDRTGANVLTF.

This chain uses TRBV27 with TRBJ2-1; the D gene is possibly TRBD1 (5 bases). The CDR3 is made up of 14 amino acids. V gave up 7 bases and J gave up 10 bases, with 20 bases separating them. Germline CDR1 MNHEY, CDR2 SMNVEV (reference sequence). CDR3 nucleotide sequence: TGTGCCAGCATCTTACGCCCAGGGCATCGGGAGCAGTTCTTC. This sequence encodes CASILRPGHREQFF.

The chain is built from TRBV19 and TRBJ1-2; perhaps TRBD1 as D (6 bases). Germline CDR1 LNHDA, CDR2 SQIVND (reference sequence). CDR3 length equals 12 residues. V lost 5 bases and J lost 6, with 10 bases in between. Here the CDR3 reads CASSQGTNGYTF. Here the CDR3 DNA reads TGTGCCAGTAGTCAGGGGACGAATGGCTACACCTTC.